The 18 T cell receptor beta chains given below trace back to one sample, sequenced in a study of blood T cell repertoires in COVID-19. Assay: immunoSEQ multiplex PCR; the TCRdb copy retains only in-frame clones and omits some. The repertoire consists of approximately 330,000 clones, with around 91% occurring once and the leading ten covering 0.8% to 1.3%. The sample taken for sequencing was peripheral blood. All receptors derive from a woman in her forties with COVID-19, enrolled during active disease.

This clone occurred a few times. This chain uses TRBV11-2 with TRBJ1-2; TRBD1 aligns across 7 bases. V gave up 1 base and J gave up 8 bases; unmatched junction bases: 7. The CDR3 length is 14 residues. Looked up from germline, CDR1 is SGHAT and CDR2 is FQNNGV. Written as DNA, the CDR3 is TGTGCCAGCAGCTTAGGGCAGGGGGTGGGAGGCTACACCTTC. Protein sequence: CASSLGQGVGGYTF.

This sequence joins TRBV27 and TRBJ2-3, with TRBD1 matching over 9 bases. The germline V gene encodes CDR1 MNHEY and CDR2 SMNVEV (reference sequence). With 3 bases clipped from V and 3 bases from J, the junction kept 4 bases outside the gene matches. The CDR3 runs to 15 residues. This CDR3 reads CASSLDRGWTDTQYF. In nucleotides, the CDR3 is TGTGCCAGCAGTTTGGACAGGGGATGGACAGATACGCAGTATTTT.

The chain is built from TRBV7-3 and TRBJ1-2, with D possibly TRBD1 on 5 matching bases. There are 13 residues in the CDR3. Germline assignment: CDR1 SGHTA and CDR2 FQGTGA. Trimming took 1 base from V and 4 from J, leaving 7 bases between them. The CDR3 here is CASSLRGAYGYTF. The CDR3 DNA follows: TGTGCCAGCAGCTTAAGGGGCGCCTATGGCTACACCTTC.

The genes are TRBV2 and TRBJ1-1, with D maybe TRBD1 (6 bases). The CDR3 contains 13 residues. Trimming stripped 7 bases from V and 1 base from J, with 10 bases between. The germline CDR1 and CDR2 sequences are SNHLY and FYNNEI. CDR3 sequence reads: CASMLQGNTEAFF. CDR3 in DNA: TGTGCCAGCATGTTACAGGGGAACACTGAAGCTTTCTTT.

This chain links TRBV30 with TRBJ1-5; perhaps TRBD1 as D (5 bases). V was trimmed by 5 bases and J by 9 bases, leaving 23 bases between them. This CDR3 is 15 amino acids long. Germline CDR1 reads GTSNPN; CDR2 reads SVGIG (reference sequence). DNA of the CDR3: TGTGCCTGGGCAAGACCGGGACTCCCGCCGGGGCCCCAGCATTTT. Translation gives CAWARPGLPPGPQHF.

This chain uses TRBV5-1 with TRBJ1-1; D is ambiguous. The CDR3 runs 13 residues. V was pared by 2 bases and J by 4 bases, with 9 bases between. The germline CDR1 and CDR2 sequences are SGHRS and YFSETQ. The CDR3 region is CASSFDRGTEAFF. CDR3 in DNA: TGCGCCAGCAGCTTTGACCGGGGCACTGAAGCTTTCTTT.

V is TRBV28 and J is TRBJ2-1; a possible D gene is TRBD2 (5 bases). This CDR3 comprises 12 residues. Per the germline V gene, CDR1 is MDHEN and CDR2 is SYDVKM. The V end was cut by 6 bases, the J end by 7 bases, with 10 bases between. CDR3 nucleotides: TGTGCCAGCAGCCTGACGGGGAATGAGCAGTTCTTC. Translated, it gives CASSLTGNEQFF.

The J gene is TRBJ1-2, the V gene TRBV18, with 8 nucleotides matching TRBD1. V was pared by 3 bases and J by 6 bases, with 15 bases of the junction left unmatched. The CDR3 has 17 amino acids. Per the germline V gene, CDR1 is KGHSH and CDR2 is LQKENI. CDR3 loop: CASSPGAIPGQGDGYTF. The CDR3 DNA reads TGTGCCAGCTCACCCGGAGCAATACCCGGACAGGGCGATGGCTACACCTTC. The whole variable domain, remainder taken from reference TRBV18 and TRBJ1-2, is NAGVMQNPRHLVRRRGQEARLRCSPMKGHSHVYWYRQLPEEGLKFMVYLQKENIIDESGMPKERFSAEFPKEGPSILRIQQVVRGDSAAYFCASSPGAIPGQGDGYTFGSGTRLTVV.

The CDR3 sequence is CASSLEGTGKAFF. CDR3 sequence (DNA): TGTGCCAGCAGTTTAGAAGGGACAGGGAAAGCTTTCTTT. V is TRBV27 and J is TRBJ1-1; 9 nucleotides match TRBD1. The CDR3 consists of 13 residues. Germline V gives CDR1 MNHEY, CDR2 SMNVEV (reference sequence). The V segment lost 2 bases and the J segment 9 bases; nucleotides outside the gene matches: 4.

This rearrangement joins TRBV7-3 to TRBJ2-1; tentatively, D is TRBD2 (5 bases). Looked up from germline, CDR1 is SGHTA and CDR2 is FQGTGA. With 1 base removed from V and 2 bases from J, the gap between germline ends came to 15 bases. The CDR3 has 17 residues. CDR3 amino acids: CASSLMGSTLTYNEQFF. Written as DNA, the CDR3 is TGTGCCAGCAGCTTAATGGGGAGTACTCTTACCTACAATGAGCAGTTCTTC. The complete variable domain, with remaining parts taken from reference TRBV7-3 and TRBJ2-1, reads GAGVSQTPSNKVTEKGKYVELRCDPISGHTALYWYRQSLGQGPEFLIYFQGTGAADDSGLPNDRFFAVRPEGSVSTLKIQRTERGDSAVYLCASSLMGSTLTYNEQFFGPGTRLTVL.

The genes are TRBV19 and TRBJ2-3; 11 positions match TRBD1. The CDR3 has 17 residues. Germline trimming cut 5 bases from V and 1 base from J; bases unmatched to any gene: 8. Germline V gene data show CDR1 as LNHDA and CDR2 as SQIVND (reference sequence). CDR3 in DNA: TGTGCCAGTAGTCAGCGGGACAGGGGGTATCGCACAGATACGCAGTATTTT. It codes for CASSQRDRGYRTDTQYF. Full variable domain (missing parts from reference TRBV19 and TRBJ2-3): DGGITQSPKYLFRKEGQNVTLSCEQNLNHDAMYWYRQDPGQGLRLIYYSQIVNDFQKGDIAEGYSVSREKKESFPLTVTSAQKNPTAFYLCASSQRDRGYRTDTQYFGPGTRLTVL.

V and J are TRBV6-6 and TRBJ1-1, with 8 bases that match TRBD1. The CDR3 spans 14 residues. Germline CDR1 reads MNHNY; CDR2 reads SVGAGI (reference sequence). V shed 9 bases, J shed 5 bases, and the junction held 11 bases outside the gene matches. The CDR3 region is CASLTGGSGTEAFF. For the CDR3, the DNA is TGTGCCAGTCTAACAGGGGGTTCAGGGACTGAAGCTTTCTTT.

This clone has only one observation. The chain uses TRBV12-5 and TRBJ1-4; TRBD1 is a possible D gene (6 bases). This CDR3 has 15 amino acids. V was pared by 1 base and J by 5 bases, with 11 bases between. Per the germline V gene, CDR1 is LGHNT and CDR2 is FRNRAP. CDR3 nucleotides: TGTGCTAGTGGTTTGGAGGGGGTGGCGAATGAAAAACTGTTTTTT. Translation: CASGLEGVANEKLFF.

The J gene is TRBJ1-6, the V gene TRBV28; D might be TRBD1 (5 bases). The V and J ends lost 6 bases and 3 bases respectively, with 15 bases between them. The CDR3 contains 16 residues. CDR1 and CDR2 (germline): MDHEN, SYDVKM. CDR3 sequence reads: CASRFGQGNYNSPLHF. CDR3 bases: TGTGCCAGCAGATTCGGGCAGGGCAACTATAATTCACCCCTCCACTTT.

The gene calls are TRBV28 and TRBJ2-2, with D tentatively TRBD2 (6 bases). From germline, CDR1 is MDHEN and CDR2 SYDVKM. The CDR3 is made up of 15 amino acids. Trimming removed 7 bases at V and 0 bases at J, with 12 bases between. Written as DNA, the CDR3 is TGTGCCAGCAAAGGCGGGACCGCGAACACCGGGGAGCTGTTTTTT. This codes for CASKGGTANTGELFF.

This rearrangement joins TRBV6-2 or TRBV6-3 to TRBJ2-3, with D unclear. This CDR3 is 13 amino acids long. Trimming pared 1 base from V and 5 bases from J, leaving 7 bases between. From germline, CDR1 is MNHEY and CDR2 SVGEGT. The CDR3 loop reads CASSYFTLDTQYF. CDR3 DNA: TGTGCCAGCAGTTACTTTACTTTAGATACGCAGTATTTT.

This sequence joins TRBV7-3 and TRBJ2-6; maybe TRBD2 (5 bases). The CDR3 is made up of 16 amino acids. The germline gives CDR1 SGHTA, CDR2 FQGTGA. V was trimmed by 5 bases and J by 1 base, leaving 12 bases between them. As DNA, the CDR3 is TGTGCCAGCAGCATCCCCTCGGGATCTGGGGCCAACGTCCTGACTTTC. This sequence encodes CASSIPSGSGANVLTF. Variable domain in full (rest from reference TRBV7-3 and TRBJ2-6): GAGVSQTPSNKVTEKGKYVELRCDPISGHTALYWYRQSLGQGPEFLIYFQGTGAADDSGLPNDRFFAVRPEGSVSTLKIQRTERGDSAVYLCASSIPSGSGANVLTFGAGSRLTVL.

In this sample, this clone turned up once. The chain couples TRBV27 to TRBJ1-1, with D possibly TRBD1 on 6 matching bases. CDR1 and CDR2 from the germline V gene are MNHEY and SMNVEV (reference sequence). The CDR3 length is 15 residues. V lost 5 bases and J lost 4, with 17 bases in between. The CDR3 sequence: CASSPLQGRGTEAFF. In nucleotides, the CDR3 is TGTGCCAGCAGTCCCCTACAGGGAAGGGGCACTGAAGCTTTCTTT.